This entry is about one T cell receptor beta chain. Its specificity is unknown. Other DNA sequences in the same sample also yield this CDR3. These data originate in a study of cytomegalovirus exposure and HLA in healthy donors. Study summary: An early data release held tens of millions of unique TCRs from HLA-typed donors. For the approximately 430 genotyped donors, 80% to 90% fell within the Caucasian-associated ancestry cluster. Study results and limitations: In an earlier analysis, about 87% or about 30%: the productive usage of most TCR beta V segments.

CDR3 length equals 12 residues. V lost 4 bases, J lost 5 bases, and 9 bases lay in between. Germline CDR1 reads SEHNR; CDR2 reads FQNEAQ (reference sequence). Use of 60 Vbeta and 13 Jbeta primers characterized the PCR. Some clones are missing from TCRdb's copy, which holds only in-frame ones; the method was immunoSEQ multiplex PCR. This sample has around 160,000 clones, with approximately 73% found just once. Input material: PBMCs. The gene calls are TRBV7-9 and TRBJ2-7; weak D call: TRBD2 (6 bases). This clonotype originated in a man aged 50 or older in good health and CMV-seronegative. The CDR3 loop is CASSSGGDEQYF. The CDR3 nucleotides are TGTGCCAGCAGCTCCGGAGGGGACGAGCAGTACTTC.